These 17 T cell receptor beta chains share one sample of origin, sequenced in a study of somatic mutations in cytotoxic T cells in rheumatoid arthritis. TCRdb's copy holds only in-frame clones and misses some; the assay was immunoSEQ multiplex PCR. Here the sample spans more than 15,000 clones, roughly 79% being singletons. Sequencing was done on a sample of CD8+ T cells sorted from blood. The origin of the receptors is an adult with rheumatoid arthritis.

The chain couples TRBV2 to TRBJ2-7; D is undetermined. Germline CDR1 reads SNHLY; CDR2 reads FYNNEI. The CDR3 loop spans 11 amino acids. Trimming stripped 5 bases from V and 0 bases from J, with 2 bases between. The CDR3 region has the DNA TGTGCCAGCAGTAACTCCTACGAGCAGTACTTC. Its protein product is CASSNSYEQYF.

The count of this clone is one. CDR3 in amino acids: CASSAAGAQTQYF. The CDR3 DNA sequence: TGTGCCAGCAGCGCCGCGGGGGCCCAGACCCAGTACTTC. The rearrangement uses TRBV6-5 and TRBJ2-5, with a possible D match to TRBD2 (7 bases). This CDR3 is built from 13 residues. Trimming removed 6 bases from V and 6 bases from J, with 14 bases in between. The germline V gene has CDR1 MNHEY and CDR2 SVGAGI.

The V call is TRBV14, the J call TRBJ2-2, with unresolved D. V dropped 4 bases and J dropped 7 bases, with 13 bases sitting between them. This CDR3 region has 14 residues. Germline CDR1 and CDR2: SGHDN and FVKESK. The CDR3 spells CASSPLVVGGELFF. CDR3 DNA: TGTGCCAGCAGCCCTCTAGTGGTCGGCGGGGAGCTGTTTTTT.

V gene TRBV6-6 combines with J gene TRBJ1-2; D remains unclear. The V gene's germline CDR1 is MNHNY and CDR2 SVGAGI (reference sequence). This CDR3 region has 15 residues. Trimming stripped 0 bases from V and 4 bases from J, with 12 bases between. The CDR3 here is CASSYSVSAFYGYTF. CDR3 nucleotides: TGTGCCAGCAGTTACTCGGTTAGCGCTTTCTATGGCTACACCTTC.

CDR3: CASSYSGSSYEQYF. CDR3 in DNA: TGTGCCAGCAGTTACTCGGGTTCCTCCTACGAGCAGTACTTC. The chain uses TRBV6-6 and TRBJ2-7; D is unclear. This CDR3 is 14 amino acids long. Germline lookup yields CDR1 MNHNY and CDR2 SVGAGI (reference sequence). Trimming stripped 0 bases from V and 0 bases from J, with 6 bases between.

The CDR3 DNA reads as TGTGCCAGCAGTAATAGGGGTCTGAACGAGCAGTACTTC. Translating it yields CASSNRGLNEQYF. The V and J genes are TRBV27 and TRBJ2-7; TRBD1 might be the D (5 bases). Germline V gives CDR1 MNHEY, CDR2 SMNVEV (reference sequence). The germline V and J ends were trimmed by 5 bases and 5 bases, with 13 bases remaining between them. There are 13 residues in the CDR3.

The chain recombines TRBV7-6 with TRBJ2-3; 12 nucleotides agree with TRBD2. The CDR3 runs 19 residues. Trimming at V came to 4 bases and at J to 0 bases, leaving 11 bases not matched to a gene. Per the germline V gene, CDR1 is SGHVS and CDR2 is FNYEAQ. This CDR3 reads CASSSGLAGISFSTDTQYF. In DNA, the CDR3 is TGTGCCAGCAGCTCCGGACTAGCGGGGATAAGTTTTAGCACAGATACGCAGTATTTT.

This chain connects TRBV25-1 to TRBJ2-5, with a tentative D call TRBD1 (5 bases). V was trimmed by 6 bases and J by 2 bases, leaving 13 bases between them. Germline assignment: CDR1 MGHDK and CDR2 SYGVNS. This CDR3 has 14 amino acids. The chain's CDR3 is CASSERGQQETQYF. Written as DNA, the CDR3 is TGTGCCAGCAGCGAAAGGGGTCAACAAGAGACCCAGTACTTC.

The chain has TRBV30 and TRBJ1-5; tentative D call: TRBD1 (5 bases). In germline, CDR1 is GTSNPN, CDR2 SVGIG (reference sequence). The CDR3 covers 15 residues. Trimming removed 2 bases from V and 1 base from J, with 12 bases in between. DNA of the CDR3: TGTGCCTGGAGTACTTTCAGGGACAGCAATCAGCCCCAGCATTTT. It yields the protein CAWSTFRDSNQPQHF. Using reference TRBV30 and TRBJ1-5 for the parts outside the CDR3, the full variable domain is SQTIHQWPATLVQPVGSPLSLECTVEGTSNPNLYWYRQAAGRGLQLLFYSVGIGQISSEVPQNLSASRPQDRQFILSSKKLLLSDSGFYLCAWSTFRDSNQPQHFGDGTRLSIL.

J is TRBJ1-5 and V is TRBV15; D possibly corresponds to TRBD1 (5 bases). The CDR3 covers 15 residues. Trimming cost V 0 bases and J 4 bases, with 10 bases left between them. Per the germline V gene, CDR1 is LNHNV and CDR2 is YYDKDF (reference sequence). CDR3 region: CATSRDMGGNQPQHF. In DNA, the CDR3 is TGTGCCACCAGCAGAGATATGGGGGGTAATCAGCCCCAGCATTTT.

The rearrangement uses TRBV19 and TRBJ2-1; possibly TRBD1 for D (6 bases). The CDR3 sequence is 15 residues long. V gave up 3 bases and J gave up 4 bases, with 13 bases separating them. Germline CDR1 is LNHDA and CDR2 is SQIVND (reference sequence). The CDR3 nucleotides are TGTGCCAGTAGTATCTGGACAGATCTTTACAATGAGCAGTTCTTC. Protein: CASSIWTDLYNEQFF.

The chain couples TRBV7-9 to TRBJ1-1; D is possibly TRBD1 (5 bases). V lost 2 bases, J lost 2 bases, and 12 bases lay in between. The V gene's germline CDR1 is SEHNR and CDR2 FQNEAQ (reference sequence). The CDR3 contains 15 residues. CDR3 DNA sequence: TGTGCCAGCAGCTTATTGTTCCAGGGTAACACTGAAGCTTTCTTT. Its translation: CASSLLFQGNTEAFF.

This chain links TRBV19 with TRBJ2-1; 14 nucleotides match TRBD2. There are 16 residues in the CDR3. Losses at the gene ends were 3 bases for V and 7 bases for J; bases not matched to a gene: 5. Germline CDR1 reads LNHDA; CDR2 reads SQIVND (reference sequence). CDR3 nucleotide sequence: TGTGCCAGTAGTATTTTGGGGACTAGCGGGGGTAATGAGCAGTTCTTC. Translating gives CASSILGTSGGNEQFF.

V usage is TRBV6-4 and J usage is TRBJ1-4, with D perhaps TRBD1 (6 bases). CDR1 is MRHNA and CDR2 is SNTAGT in the germline V gene. Trimming shortened V by 2 bases and J by 11 bases, and 18 bases separated the two germline ends. The CDR3 is made up of 15 amino acids. CDR3 amino acids: CASSDRAGEPQKLFF. In DNA, the CDR3 is TGTGCCAGCAGTGACAGAGCAGGGGAACCGCAGAAACTGTTTTTT.

This clone was counted a few times. The V gene is TRBV28, the J gene TRBJ2-1; 10 bases match TRBD2. The V gene's germline CDR1 is MDHEN and CDR2 SYDVKM. V shed 6 bases, J shed 4 bases, and the junction held 6 bases outside the gene matches. The CDR3 contains 15 residues. This CDR3 reads CASRAGTSVYNEQFF. The CDR3 DNA reads as TGTGCCAGCAGGGCCGGGACTAGCGTGTACAATGAGCAGTTCTTC.

The chain recombines TRBV25-1 with TRBJ1-2, with 10 bases lining up with TRBD1. CDR1 and CDR2 (germline): MGHDK, SYGVNS. Losses at the gene ends were 1 base for V and 5 bases for J; bases not matched to a gene: 1. The CDR3 extends over 14 amino acids. DNA for the CDR3: TGTGCCAGCAGTGAATGGGGACAGGGGTATGGCTACACCTTC. This codes for CASSEWGQGYGYTF.

This clone is a singleton in its sample. V usage is TRBV18 and J usage is TRBJ1-1; TRBD1 is a possible D gene (5 bases). The germline V gene encodes CDR1 KGHSH and CDR2 LQKENI. The CDR3 consists of 15 residues. Trimming removed 0 bases from V and 1 base from J, with 9 bases in between. The CDR3: CASSPPKGENTEAFF. CDR3 coding DNA: TGTGCCAGCTCACCACCGAAAGGGGAGAACACTGAAGCTTTCTTT.